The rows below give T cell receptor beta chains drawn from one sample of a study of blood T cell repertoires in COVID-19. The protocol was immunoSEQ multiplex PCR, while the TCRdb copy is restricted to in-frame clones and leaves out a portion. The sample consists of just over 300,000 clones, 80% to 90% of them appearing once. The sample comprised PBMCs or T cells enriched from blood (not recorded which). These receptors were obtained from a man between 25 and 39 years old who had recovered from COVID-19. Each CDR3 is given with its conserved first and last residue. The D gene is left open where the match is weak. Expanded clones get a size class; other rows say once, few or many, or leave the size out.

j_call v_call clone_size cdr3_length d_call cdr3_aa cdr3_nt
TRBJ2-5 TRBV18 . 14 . CASSPRTREGTQYF TGTGCCAGCTCACCGAGGACCCGCGAGGGGACCCAGTACTTC
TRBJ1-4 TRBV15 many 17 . CATSSDRGQEGMERLFF TGTGCCACCAGCAGTGACCGCGGGCAGGAGGGCATGGAGAGACTGTTTTTT
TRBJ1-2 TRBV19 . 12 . CASSIHSYGYTF TGTGCCAGTAGTATTCACTCCTATGGCTACACCTTC
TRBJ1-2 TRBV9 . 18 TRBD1 CASSAQSTQGQSFYGYTF TGTGCCAGCAGCGCGCAGTCAACACAGGGGCAATCCTTCTATGGCTACACCTTC
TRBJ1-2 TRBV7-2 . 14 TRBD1 CASSTGQGTAGYTF TGTGCCAGCAGCACCGGACAGGGGACCGCCGGCTACACCTTC
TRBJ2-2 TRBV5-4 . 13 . CASSRGWTGELFF TGTGCCAGCAGCCGAGGATGGACCGGGGAGCTGTTTTTT
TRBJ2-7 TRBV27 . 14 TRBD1 CASSSRSGGYEQYF TGTGCCAGCAGTTCCCGTTCAGGGGGCTACGAGCAGTACTTC
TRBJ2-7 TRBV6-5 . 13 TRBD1 CASSRQGSYEQYF TGTGCCAGCAGCCGACAGGGCTCCTACGAGCAGTACTTC
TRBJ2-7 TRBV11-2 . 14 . CASSLDPGSYEQYF TGTGCCAGCAGCTTAGATCCAGGCAGCTACGAGCAGTACTTC
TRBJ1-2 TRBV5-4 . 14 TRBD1 CASSLTGGASGYTF TGTGCCAGCAGCTTGACAGGGGGCGCTAGTGGCTACACCTTC
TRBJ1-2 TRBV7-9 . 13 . CASSLAQGLGYTF TGTGCCAGCAGCTTAGCTCAGGGTCTTGGCTACACCTTC
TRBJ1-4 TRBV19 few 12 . CASSDPGKKLFF TGTGCCAGTAGTGATCCGGGTAAAAAACTGTTTTTT
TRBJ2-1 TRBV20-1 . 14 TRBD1 CSASRDRGGYEQFF TGCAGTGCTAGTCGGGACAGGGGTGGGTATGAGCAGTTCTTC
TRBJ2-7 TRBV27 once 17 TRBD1 CASSPGQGKASSYEQYF TGTGCCAGCAGTCCGGGACAGGGAAAGGCAAGCTCCTACGAGCAGTACTTC
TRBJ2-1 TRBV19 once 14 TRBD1 CASRRTGVYNEQFF TGTGCCAGTAGAAGGACAGGGGTTTACAATGAGCAGTTCTTC
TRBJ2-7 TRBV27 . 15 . CASCLQRGGFNEQYF TGTGCCAGCTGCCTACAGAGGGGGGGATTTAACGAGCAGTACTTC
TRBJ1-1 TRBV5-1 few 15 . CASSSIMGEGTEAFF TGCGCCAGCAGTAGTATCATGGGGGAGGGCACTGAAGCTTTCTTT
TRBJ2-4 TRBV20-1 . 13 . CSASTAAKNIQYF TGCAGTGCTAGTACTGCAGCCAAAAACATTCAGTACTTC
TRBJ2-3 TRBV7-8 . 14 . CASSLDRGTDTQYF TGTGCCAGCAGCTTAGATCGGGGCACAGATACGCAGTATTTT
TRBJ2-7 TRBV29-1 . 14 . CSVEEDGEPYEQYF TGCAGCGTTGAGGAGGATGGGGAACCCTACGAGCAGTACTTC
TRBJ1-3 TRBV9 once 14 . CASSGGVEGNTIYF TGTGCCAGCAGCGGGGGGGTCGAAGGAAACACCATATATTTT
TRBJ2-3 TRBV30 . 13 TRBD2 CAWARGGADTQYF TGTGCCTGGGCGCGGGGGGGCGCAGATACGCAGTATTTT
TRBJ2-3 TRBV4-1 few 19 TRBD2 CASSQDWIAGDPFTDTQYF TGCGCCAGCAGCCAAGATTGGATCGCGGGGGACCCTTTCACAGATACGCAGTATTTT
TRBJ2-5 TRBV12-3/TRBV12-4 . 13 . CASSLWGRETQYF TGTGCCAGCAGTTTATGGGGGAGGGAGACCCAGTACTTC
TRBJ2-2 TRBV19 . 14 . CASRKTRAAGELFF TGTGCCAGTAGGAAGACTAGAGCTGCCGGGGAGCTGTTTTTT
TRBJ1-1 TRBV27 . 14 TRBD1 CASSLRGGPGEAFF TGTGCCAGCAGTTTAAGAGGGGGCCCGGGAGAAGCTTTCTTT
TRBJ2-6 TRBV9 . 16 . CASSVPRGSGANVLTF TGTGCCAGCAGCGTTCCGCGTGGCTCTGGGGCCAACGTCCTGACTTTC
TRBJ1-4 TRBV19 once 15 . CASSMGKATNEKLFF TGTGCCAGTAGTATGGGCAAGGCAACTAATGAAAAACTGTTTTTT
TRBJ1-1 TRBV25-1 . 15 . CASSPRTDRNTEAFF TGTGCCAGCAGTCCCCGGACAGACCGAAACACTGAAGCTTTCTTT
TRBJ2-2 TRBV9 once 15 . CASSVGALSTGELFF TGTGCCAGCAGCGTAGGCGCCCTCTCCACCGGGGAGCTGTTTTTT
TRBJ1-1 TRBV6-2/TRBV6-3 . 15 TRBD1 CASSYLNRGGTEAFF TGTGCCAGCAGTTACCTAAACAGGGGGGGCACTGAAGCTTTCTTT
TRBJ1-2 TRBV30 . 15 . CAWSVRSTNRYGYTF TGTGCCTGGAGTGTACGTAGCACAAACCGCTATGGCTACACCTTC
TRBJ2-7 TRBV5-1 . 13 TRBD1 CASSVGQGNEQYF TGCGCCAGCAGTGTGGGACAGGGTAACGAGCAGTACTTC
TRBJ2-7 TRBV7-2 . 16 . CASSYLTRDMSYEQYF TGTGCCAGCAGCTACCTCACCCGGGACATGTCCTACGAGCAGTACTTC
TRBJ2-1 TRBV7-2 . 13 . CASSLFGGREQFF TGTGCCAGCAGCCTCTTCGGGGGGCGAGAGCAGTTCTTC
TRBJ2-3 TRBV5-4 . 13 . CASSPGQRDTQYF TGTGCCAGCAGCCCCGGACAGAGAGATACGCAGTATTTT
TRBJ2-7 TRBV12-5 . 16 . CASGLVQGGYLYEQYF TGTGCTAGTGGTTTGGTACAGGGTGGGTATCTCTACGAGCAGTACTTC
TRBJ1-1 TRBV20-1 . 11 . CSAAVGVEAFF TGCAGTGCTGCCGTAGGGGTGGAAGCTTTCTTT
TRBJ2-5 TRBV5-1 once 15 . CASSLGSGGRETQYF TGCGCCAGCAGCTTGGGGTCAGGGGGGAGAGAGACCCAGTACTTC